The rows below give T cell receptor beta chains drawn from one sample of a study of blood T cell repertoires in COVID-19. Only in-frame clones appear in the TCRdb table, and some are missing; sequencing was by immunoSEQ multiplex PCR. Found here are under 250,000 clones, 80% to 90% of them singletons; the top ten hold around 1.4%. The sequencing input was peripheral blood. These receptors were obtained from a man older than 75 with acute or convalescent COVID-19. CDR3s include the opening cysteine and the closing phenylalanine or tryptophan. A D gene is named only where the DNA matches it firmly. The size of a clone is reported for some rows only, either as once, few or many, or as a class for expanded clones.

d_call: TRBD1; v_call: TRBV6-5; clone_size: -; j_call: TRBJ1-1; cdr3_nt: TGTGCCAGCAGTTACTCAGGGACAGGGAGTACTGAAGCTTTCTTT; cdr3_aa: CASSYSGTGSTEAFF
d_call: TRBD1; v_call: TRBV3-1/TRBV3-2; clone_size: -; j_call: TRBJ1-1; cdr3_nt: TGTGCCAGCAGCCTCGGGACAGTAGTCACTGAAGCTTTCTTT; cdr3_aa: CASSLGTVVTEAFF
d_call: TRBD2; v_call: TRBV6-1; clone_size: few; j_call: TRBJ2-1; cdr3_nt: TGTGCCAGCAGTGAGGGGACTAGCGGGATCTACAATGAGCAGTTCTTC; cdr3_aa: CASSEGTSGIYNEQFF
d_call: TRBD2; v_call: TRBV15; clone_size: -; j_call: TRBJ2-5; cdr3_nt: TGTGCCACCAGCCTTGGACTAGCGGGAGTTCGAGAGACCCAGTACTTC; cdr3_aa: CATSLGLAGVRETQYF
d_call: -; v_call: TRBV3-1/TRBV3-2; clone_size: once; j_call: TRBJ2-5; cdr3_nt: TGTGCCAGCAGCCCGCCGGGACTGGGAGCGGAGACCCAGTACTTC; cdr3_aa: CASSPPGLGAETQYF
d_call: TRBD1; v_call: TRBV5-4; clone_size: -; j_call: TRBJ2-5; cdr3_nt: TGTGCCAGCACCTTAACAGGGGGAGAGACCCAGTACTTC; cdr3_aa: CASTLTGGETQYF
d_call: -; v_call: TRBV15; clone_size: -; j_call: TRBJ1-1; cdr3_nt: TGTGCCACCAGCAGAGATCGGGTGAACACTGAAGCTTTCTTT; cdr3_aa: CATSRDRVNTEAFF
d_call: -; v_call: TRBV19; clone_size: -; j_call: TRBJ2-1; cdr3_nt: TGTGCCAGTATGGGGACATTGGCGCACAATGAGCAGTTCTTC; cdr3_aa: CASMGTLAHNEQFF
d_call: -; v_call: TRBV7-3; clone_size: -; j_call: TRBJ1-1; cdr3_nt: TGTGCCAGCAGCTTAACAGGACGAGGGATTAACACTGAAGCTTTCTTT; cdr3_aa: CASSLTGRGINTEAFF
d_call: TRBD1; v_call: TRBV18; clone_size: few; j_call: TRBJ2-1; cdr3_nt: TGTGCCAGCCACCAGGGACAGGGACAGGGCAATGAGCAGTTCTTC; cdr3_aa: CASHQGQGQGNEQFF
d_call: -; v_call: TRBV6-2/TRBV6-3; clone_size: -; j_call: TRBJ1-5; cdr3_nt: TGTGCCAGCAGTTTTGTGACAGTTAGCAATCAGCCCCAGCATTTT; cdr3_aa: CASSFVTVSNQPQHF
d_call: -; v_call: TRBV11-3; clone_size: -; j_call: TRBJ2-1; cdr3_nt: TGTGCCAGCAGCTTATCCCCCCGGGACAATGAGCAGTTCTTC; cdr3_aa: CASSLSPRDNEQFF
d_call: -; v_call: TRBV19; clone_size: -; j_call: TRBJ1-5; cdr3_nt: TGTGCCAGTACCCCCGACGGAGTTAATCAGCCCCAGCATTTT; cdr3_aa: CASTPDGVNQPQHF
d_call: -; v_call: TRBV29-1; clone_size: once; j_call: TRBJ2-7; cdr3_nt: TGCAGCGTTGAATCGGGTTCCTACGAGCAGTACTTC; cdr3_aa: CSVESGSYEQYF
d_call: -; v_call: TRBV28; clone_size: -; j_call: TRBJ2-5; cdr3_nt: TGTGCCAGCAGTTTGACACCACGGACCCAGTACTTC; cdr3_aa: CASSLTPRTQYF
d_call: -; v_call: TRBV5-5; clone_size: once; j_call: TRBJ1-1; cdr3_nt: TGTGCCAGCAGCTTAGAGGTCCCTAACACTGAAGCTTTCTTT; cdr3_aa: CASSLEVPNTEAFF
d_call: -; v_call: TRBV28; clone_size: -; j_call: TRBJ2-1; cdr3_nt: TGTGCCAGCCCCCCGCCAGGGATAATAAACTACAATGAGCAGTTCTTC; cdr3_aa: CASPPPGIINYNEQFF
d_call: TRBD1; v_call: TRBV13; clone_size: -; j_call: TRBJ1-1; cdr3_nt: TGTGCCAGCAGCCCGCGACAGGGGAGAGCTTTCTTT; cdr3_aa: CASSPRQGRAFF
d_call: TRBD2; v_call: TRBV6-4; clone_size: -; j_call: TRBJ2-1; cdr3_nt: TGTGCCAGCAGTGTACTAGCGGGGGGTCCCAGCTCCTACAATGAGCAGTTCTTC; cdr3_aa: CASSVLAGGPSSYNEQFF
d_call: TRBD2; v_call: TRBV11-1; clone_size: once; j_call: TRBJ2-7; cdr3_nt: TGTGCCAGCAGCCAGGGACTAGCGGAAACCTACGAGCAGTACTTC; cdr3_aa: CASSQGLAETYEQYF
d_call: -; v_call: TRBV7-9; clone_size: -; j_call: TRBJ1-1; cdr3_nt: TGTGCCAGCAGCTTTTGGACACCGCTGAACACTGAAGCTTTCTTT; cdr3_aa: CASSFWTPLNTEAFF
d_call: TRBD1; v_call: TRBV29-1; clone_size: -; j_call: TRBJ2-1; cdr3_nt: TGCAGCGTTTTGGGGACAGGGGCCCCTGGGGAGCAGTTCTTC; cdr3_aa: CSVLGTGAPGEQFF